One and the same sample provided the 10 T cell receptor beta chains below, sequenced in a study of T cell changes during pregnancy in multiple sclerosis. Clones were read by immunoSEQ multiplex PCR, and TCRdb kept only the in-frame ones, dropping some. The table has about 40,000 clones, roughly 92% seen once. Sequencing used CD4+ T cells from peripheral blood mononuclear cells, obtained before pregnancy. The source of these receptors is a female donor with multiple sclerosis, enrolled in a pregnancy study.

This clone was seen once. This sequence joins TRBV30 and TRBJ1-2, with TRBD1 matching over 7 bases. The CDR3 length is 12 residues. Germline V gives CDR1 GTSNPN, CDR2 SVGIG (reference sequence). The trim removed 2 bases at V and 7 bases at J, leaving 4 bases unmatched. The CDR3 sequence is CAWSIRQGGYTF. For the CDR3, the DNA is TGTGCCTGGAGTATTCGACAGGGTGGCTACACCTTC. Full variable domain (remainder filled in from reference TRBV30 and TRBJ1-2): SQTIHQWPATLVQPVGSPLSLECTVEGTSNPNLYWYRQAAGRGLQLLFYSVGIGQISSEVPQNLSASRPQDRQFILSSKKLLLSDSGFYLCAWSIRQGGYTFGSGTRLTVV.

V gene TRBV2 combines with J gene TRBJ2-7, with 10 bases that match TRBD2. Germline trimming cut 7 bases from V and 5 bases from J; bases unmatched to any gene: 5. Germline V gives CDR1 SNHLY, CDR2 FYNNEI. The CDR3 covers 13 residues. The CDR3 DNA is TGTGCCAGCACCAGCGGGAGGGTCAACGAGCAGTACTTC. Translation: CASTSGRVNEQYF.

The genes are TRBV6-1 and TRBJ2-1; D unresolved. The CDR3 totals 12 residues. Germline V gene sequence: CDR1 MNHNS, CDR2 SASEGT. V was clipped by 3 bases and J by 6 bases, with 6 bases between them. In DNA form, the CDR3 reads TGTGCCAGCAGTGACCGTTTCAATGAGCAGTTCTTC. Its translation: CASSDRFNEQFF.

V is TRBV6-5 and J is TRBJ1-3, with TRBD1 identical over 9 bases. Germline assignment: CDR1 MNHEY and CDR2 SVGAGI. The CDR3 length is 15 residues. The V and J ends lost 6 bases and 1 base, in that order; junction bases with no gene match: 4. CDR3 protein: CASRDGTGSGNTIYF. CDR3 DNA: TGTGCCAGCAGAGACGGGACAGGGTCTGGAAACACCATATATTTT.

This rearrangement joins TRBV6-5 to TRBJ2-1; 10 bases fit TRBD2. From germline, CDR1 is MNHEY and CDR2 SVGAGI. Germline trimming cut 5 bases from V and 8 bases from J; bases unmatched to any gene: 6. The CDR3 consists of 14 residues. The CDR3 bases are TGTGCCAGCAGTGAAAGCGGGAGGGGGCATGAGCAGTTCTTC. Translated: CASSESGRGHEQFF.

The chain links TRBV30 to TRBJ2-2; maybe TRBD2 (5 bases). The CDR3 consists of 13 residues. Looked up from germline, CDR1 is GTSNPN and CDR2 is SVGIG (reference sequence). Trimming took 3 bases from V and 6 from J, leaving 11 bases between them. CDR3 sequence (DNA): TGTGCCTGGAGACAAACTAGTTCCGGGGAGCTGTTTTTT. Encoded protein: CAWRQTSSGELFF.

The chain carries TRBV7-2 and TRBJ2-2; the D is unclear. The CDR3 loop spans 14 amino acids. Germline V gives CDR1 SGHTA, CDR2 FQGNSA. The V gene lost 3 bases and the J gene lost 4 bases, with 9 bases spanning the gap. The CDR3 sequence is CASSFQTGTGELFF. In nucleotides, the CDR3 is TGTGCCAGCAGCTTTCAGACGGGCACCGGGGAGCTGTTTTTT.

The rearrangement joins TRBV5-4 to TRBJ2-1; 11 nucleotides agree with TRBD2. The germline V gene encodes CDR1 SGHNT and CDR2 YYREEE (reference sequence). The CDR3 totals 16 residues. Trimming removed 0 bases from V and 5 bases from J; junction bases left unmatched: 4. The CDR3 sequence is CASSLGSGRAHNEQFF. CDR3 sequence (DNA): TGTGCCAGCAGCTTGGGTAGCGGGAGGGCACACAATGAGCAGTTCTTC.

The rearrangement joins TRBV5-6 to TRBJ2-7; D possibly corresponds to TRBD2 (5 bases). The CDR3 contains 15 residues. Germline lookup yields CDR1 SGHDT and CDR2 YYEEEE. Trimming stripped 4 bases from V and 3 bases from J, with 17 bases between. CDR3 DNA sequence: TGTGCCAGCAGCCCCTGGGGAGCTACTTTCTACGAGCAGTACTTC. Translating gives CASSPWGATFYEQYF.

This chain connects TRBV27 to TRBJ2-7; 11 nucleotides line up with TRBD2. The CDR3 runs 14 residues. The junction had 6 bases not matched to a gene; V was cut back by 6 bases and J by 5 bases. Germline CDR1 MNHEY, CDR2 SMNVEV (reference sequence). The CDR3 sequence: CASRGLAVMHEQYF. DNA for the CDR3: TGTGCCAGCAGGGGACTAGCGGTGATGCACGAGCAGTACTTC.